This TCR beta chain was sequenced in a study of T cell repertoires and HLA-DP antigens. The overall study: CD4+ T cells were cocultured with HeLa cells expressing HLA-DP. DNA input averaged roughly 210 ng in sorted CD137+CD4+ and about 1,300 ng in pre-culture CD4+. Overall study findings and caveats: Average cumulative frequency of previously undetected clones was 36.3% against one allele and more than 50% against the other.

Of note for this clone: The antigen is unknown.

V was cut by 7 bases and J by 8 bases, with 23 bases left in between. Germline V lookup: CDR1 MNHEY, CDR2 SVGAGI. CDR3 length: 15 residues. Here immunoSEQ multiplex PCR was the method, and the copy in TCRdb shows in-frame clones only, minus some. Of some 120,000 clones detected, around 92% appear once; the ten largest clones hold 0.25% to 0.3%. The chain couples TRBV6-5 to TRBJ1-2; perhaps TRBD1 as D (5 bases). The sequencing sample was made of CD4+ T cells from PBMCs. This receptor was obtained from a woman aged 18-30 years in good health and CMV-seronegative. The CDR3 nucleotides are TGTGCCAGCATTACGACCCAGGGAGGGCTTCGGGGCTACACCTTC. It codes for CASITTQGGLRGYTF.